Listed below are T cell receptor beta chains from one sample, sequenced in a study of beta chain features in type 1 diabetes. Measured with immunoSEQ multiplex PCR; TCRdb has only the in-frame clones, and not every one. Of about 130,000 clones listed, 9.2% are singletons. The sequenced material came from central memory CD4+ T cells from blood. The receptors here all came from a man younger than 35 in good health. Each CDR3 is given with its conserved first and last residue. Fields, in order: D gene, V gene, J gene, clone size, CDR3 protein, CDR3 DNA. D genes are given only for firm matches. Size is omitted from some rows. Given values are once, few, many or a class for expanded clones.

NA	TRBV5-1	TRBJ1-1	NA	CASSVEEAVNTEAFF	TGCGCCAGCAGCGTTGAAGAGGCGGTGAACACTGAAGCTTTCTTT
NA	TRBV10-1	TRBJ2-2	few	CASSEAFAGELFF	TGCGCCAGCAGTGAGGCGTTTGCCGGGGAGCTGTTTTTT
TRBD1	TRBV5-5	TRBJ1-5	few	CASSLTGGINQPQHF	TGTGCCAGCAGCTTGACAGGGGGGATCAATCAGCCCCAGCATTTT
TRBD1	TRBV28	TRBJ2-7	few	CASSLRQGNYEQYF	TGTGCCAGCAGTCTAAGACAGGGAAACTACGAGCAGTACTTC
TRBD1	TRBV18	TRBJ2-2	NA	CASAGTGGAGELFF	TGTGCCAGCGCCGGGACAGGGGGTGCCGGGGAGCTGTTTTTT
NA	TRBV7-2	TRBJ2-2	few	CASSLVRGGAELFF	TGTGCCAGCAGCTTAGTTAGGGGTGGGGCCGAGCTGTTTTTT
TRBD2	TRBV4-1	TRBJ2-1	NA	CASSQVFLAGEQFF	TGCGCCAGCAGCCAAGTGTTCCTAGCGGGTGAGCAGTTCTTC
NA	TRBV19	TRBJ1-5	NA	CASSRVMDQPQHF	TGTGCCAGTTCCAGGGTTATGGATCAGCCCCAGCATTTT
TRBD2	TRBV29-1	TRBJ2-3	few	CSVERRTSGGWGADTQYF	TGCAGCGTTGAACGAAGAACTAGCGGGGGATGGGGAGCAGATACGCAGTATTTT
NA	TRBV14	TRBJ1-2	many	CASSPQGNYGYTF	TGTGCCAGCAGCCCTCAGGGGAACTATGGCTACACCTTC
TRBD1	TRBV27	TRBJ1-6	few	CASSPTGQGARNSPLHF	TGTGCCAGCAGTCCAACCGGACAGGGGGCGAGAAATTCACCCCTCCACTTT
TRBD2	TRBV6-6	TRBJ2-7	few	CASRRGLVAGGHEQYF	TGTGCCAGCAGAAGGGGCTTAGTAGCGGGGGGTCACGAGCAGTACTTC
TRBD2	TRBV7-9	TRBJ2-4	many	CASSSSGGSNIQYF	TGTGCCAGCAGCTCCTCGGGGGGATCGAACATTCAGTACTTC
TRBD2	TRBV9	TRBJ2-7	few	CASSVTSGYNEQYF	TGTGCCAGCAGCGTTACTAGCGGGTATAACGAGCAGTACTTC
TRBD1	TRBV29-1	TRBJ1-6	many	CSVVDRAGAPLHF	TGCAGCGTTGTGGACAGGGCAGGGGCGCCCCTCCACTTT
TRBD2	TRBV13	TRBJ2-1	few	CASSGRTSGTYNEQFF	TGTGCCAGCAGCGGACGGACTAGCGGCACCTACAATGAGCAGTTCTTC
TRBD1	TRBV14	TRBJ1-2	few	CASSQADRDGGYTF	TGTGCCAGCAGCCAAGCAGACAGGGATGGAGGCTACACCTTC
NA	TRBV16	TRBJ2-1	many	CASSYRDRYAYNEQFF	TGTGCCAGCAGCTATAGAGACAGGTACGCCTACAATGAGCAGTTCTTC
TRBD1	TRBV18	TRBJ2-7	NA	CASSPRTGSSYEQYF	TGTGCCAGCTCACCTAGGACAGGGAGCTCCTACGAGCAGTACTTC
NA	TRBV28	TRBJ1-2	many	CASSLGTWDGYTF	TGTGCCAGCAGCCTCGGGACATGGGATGGCTACACCTTC
NA	TRBV11-2	TRBJ2-5	few	CASSSRRPGAETQYF	TGTGCCAGCAGCTCACGCAGGCCAGGGGCAGAGACCCAGTACTTC
TRBD2	TRBV4-3	TRBJ2-1	few	CASSLGLDSYNEQFF	TGCGCCAGCAGCCTCGGACTAGACTCCTACAATGAGCAGTTCTTC
NA	TRBV11-1	TRBJ2-3	few	CASRKGGVTDTQYF	TGTGCCAGCAGGAAGGGCGGGGTAACAGATACGCAGTATTTT
TRBD1	TRBV19	TRBJ1-5	few	CASTTGGKQPQHF	TGTGCCAGTACCACAGGGGGCAAGCAGCCCCAGCATTTT
NA	TRBV7-2	TRBJ1-1	NA	CASSPQATGNTEAFF	TGTGCCAGCAGCCCCCAAGCTACGGGAAACACTGAAGCTTTCTTT
NA	TRBV7-3	TRBJ2-7	NA	CASSFGAGTFYEQYF	TGTGCCAGCAGCTTCGGGGCAGGGACATTTTACGAGCAGTACTTC
TRBD1	TRBV27	TRBJ2-7	few	CASSLIPRQGRYEQYF	TGTGCCAGCAGTTTAATCCCTCGACAGGGACGGTACGAGCAGTACTTC
NA	TRBV10-3	TRBJ2-4	NA	CAISESAEGIQYF	TGTGCCATCAGTGAGTCGGCAGAGGGCATTCAGTACTTC
NA	TRBV7-2	TRBJ1-4	few	CASSLEHLESEKLFF	TGTGCCAGCAGCTTAGAACACTTGGAGTCTGAAAAACTGTTTTTT
NA	TRBV7-9	TRBJ2-2	NA	CASTRLRQNTGELFF	TGTGCCAGCACCCGACTCCGGCAGAACACCGGGGAGCTGTTTTTT
TRBD2	TRBV9	TRBJ2-5	few	CASSGLGGSAVTETQYF	TGTGCCAGCAGCGGACTCGGGGGGTCCGCGGTTACAGAGACCCAGTACTTC
TRBD1	TRBV18	TRBJ1-5	few	CASSADRGPKQPQHF	TGTGCCAGCTCAGCCGACAGGGGGCCTAAACAGCCCCAGCATTTT
TRBD1	TRBV28	TRBJ1-2	NA	CASSRTLGQGQGGYTF	TGTGCCAGCAGTCGTACTTTGGGACAGGGACAGGGTGGCTACACCTTC
NA	TRBV25-1	TRBJ1-1	NA	CASSEVSPRGKTEAFF	TGTGCCAGCAGTGAAGTTAGCCCAAGGGGGAAGACTGAAGCTTTCTTT
TRBD1	TRBV9	TRBJ1-1	NA	CASSLGQGDTEAFF	TGTGCCAGCAGCTTGGGACAGGGGGACACTGAAGCTTTCTTT
NA	TRBV7-7	TRBJ1-5	few	CASSFEARQPQHF	TGTGCCAGCAGCTTTGAAGCTAGGCAGCCCCAGCATTTT
NA	TRBV7-2	TRBJ2-1	NA	CASSFWPSADEQFF	TGTGCCAGCAGCTTCTGGCCTAGCGCTGATGAGCAGTTCTTC
NA	TRBV5-6	TRBJ2-5	few	CASSGGTEETQYF	TGTGCCAGCAGCGGAGGGACAGAGGAGACCCAGTACTTC
TRBD1	TRBV30	TRBJ2-3	few	CACHATGGASGTQYF	TGTGCCTGTCATGCGACAGGGGGCGCGTCGGGCACGCAGTATTTT
NA	TRBV7-8	TRBJ2-3	few	CASSSLNADTQYF	TGTGCCAGCAGCTCCTTAAATGCAGATACGCAGTATTTT
TRBD2	TRBV9	TRBJ2-2	NA	CASSFGGANTGELFF	TGTGCCAGCAGTTTCGGGGGGGCGAACACCGGGGAGCTGTTTTTT
NA	TRBV7-8	TRBJ1-5	once	CASSPDSNQPQHF	TGTGCCAGCAGCCCGGACAGTAATCAGCCCCAGCATTTT
TRBD1	TRBV6-4	TRBJ2-2	NA	CASSDGQGAGELFF	TGTGCCAGCAGTGATGGACAGGGGGCCGGGGAGCTGTTTTTT
TRBD1	TRBV6-5	TRBJ2-6	few	CASSSNRGGANVLTF	TGTGCCAGCAGTTCCAACAGGGGTGGGGCCAACGTCCTGACTTTC
NA	TRBV7-9	TRBJ1-4	NA	CASSRDRYEKLFF	TGTGCCAGCAGCCGCGACAGATATGAAAAACTGTTTTTT
TRBD1	TRBV7-2	TRBJ2-7	NA	CASSFVRGQRYPHEQYF	TGTGCCAGCAGCTTCGTTAGGGGGCAGAGGTACCCCCACGAGCAGTACTTC
NA	TRBV7-9	TRBJ2-7	many	CAAPRGSYEQYF	TGTGCCGCACCACGGGGCTCCTACGAGCAGTACTTC
NA	TRBV11-2	TRBJ2-7	NA	CASSLEAISYEQYF	TGTGCCAGCAGCCTCGAAGCTATCTCCTACGAGCAGTACTTC
NA	TRBV19	TRBJ1-5	NA	CASSSGSGYSNQPQHF	TGTGCCAGTAGTAGCGGGTCAGGCTATAGCAATCAGCCCCAGCATTTT
NA	TRBV7-9	TRBJ2-3	few	CASSLVSGSTDTQYF	TGTGCCAGCAGCTTAGTTTCGGGGAGCACAGATACGCAGTATTTT
NA	TRBV30	TRBJ1-5	many	CAWRPTQGSNQPQHF	TGTGCCTGGCGACCAACTCAGGGGAGCAATCAGCCCCAGCATTTT
NA	TRBV30	TRBJ2-5	NA	CAWSAQGAQETQYF	TGTGCCTGGAGTGCACAGGGAGCCCAAGAGACCCAGTACTTC
TRBD1	TRBV11-3	TRBJ1-2	NA	CASTNHRGPTDYTF	TGTGCCAGCACAAATCACAGGGGCCCGACTGACTACACCTTC
TRBD2	TRBV5-4	TRBJ2-7	NA	CASSLRGADEQYF	TGTGCCAGCAGCCTGCGGGGGGCGGACGAGCAGTACTTC
TRBD2	TRBV6-5	TRBJ2-1	few	CASSGSGGKYNEQFF	TGTGCCAGCAGTGGTAGCGGGGGTAAATACAATGAGCAGTTCTTC
TRBD1	TRBV10-3	TRBJ1-2	few	CAKPDREANYGYTF	TGTGCCAAACCCGACAGGGAAGCCAACTATGGCTACACCTTC
NA	TRBV4-3	TRBJ1-4	few	CASSYDRTNEKLFF	TGCGCCAGCAGCTACGACAGAACTAATGAAAAACTGTTTTTT
NA	TRBV4-2	TRBJ1-1	few	CASSQDAQGNTEAFF	TGTGCCAGCAGCCAAGACGCACAGGGGAACACTGAAGCTTTCTTT
NA	TRBV9	TRBJ1-3	NA	CASSPRGASSGNTIYF	TGTGCCAGCAGCCCCCGGGGGGCGAGCTCTGGAAACACCATATATTTT
TRBD2	TRBV30	TRBJ2-1	many	CAWSRGGYNEQFF	TGTGCCTGGAGCCGGGGGGGCTACAATGAGCAGTTCTTC